This T cell receptor beta chain derives from a study of T cells in Graves' hyperthyroidism and ophthalmopathy. The CDR3 is 13 residues long. The V gene end was trimmed by 7 bases and the J gene end by 4 bases; junction bases not matched to a gene: 3. Germline-derived CDR1 and CDR2 are SNHLY and FYNNEI. This clonotype was observed many times. Amplified regions were TCR beta CDR3 sequences from RNA transcripts. First-round RT-PCR of the TCR CDR3 relied on the HTBI primer set. TCRdb analysed the multiplex PCR reads with MiXCR anew, one entry per CDR3 protein. The data contain over 200,000 distinct CDR3 sequences, roughly 14% of them singletons.

This clonotype was sampled from a middle-aged woman with Graves' hyperthyroidism that later progressed to Graves' ophthalmopathy. Input material: blood. The V and J genes are TRBV2 and TRBJ2-5; 10 positions agree with TRBD1. The CDR3 DNA reads as TGTGCCAGCAAGACAGGGGGCGGAGAGACCCAGTACTTC. It encodes CASKTGGGETQYF.